Listed here are 8 T cell receptor beta chains from one sample, sequenced in a study of T cells in Graves' hyperthyroidism and ophthalmopathy. Amplification targeted TCR beta CDR3 regions from RNA transcripts. HTBI primers drove first-round RT-PCR of the TCR CDR3. Each CDR3 protein gets one entry after TCRdb re-called the multiplex PCR reads with MiXCR. The sample has more than 500,000 distinct CDR3 sequences; 40% to 50% are singletons. Sequencing was done on a sample of peripheral blood or thyroid tissue (not recorded which). All receptors derive from an adult woman with Graves' disease, either hyperthyroidism or ophthalmopathy (not recorded which).

In nucleotides, the CDR3 is TGCAGTGCTTGGGATGGGAACACCGGGGAGCTGTTTTTT. It codes for CSAWDGNTGELFF. V and J are TRBV20-1 and TRBJ2-2; no firm D call. The length of the CDR3 is 13 residues. V lost 5 bases, J lost 1 base, and 8 bases lay in between. CDR1 DFQATT and CDR2 SNEGSKA come from the germline V gene (reference sequence).

This sequence joins TRBV28 and TRBJ2-7, with 14 bases that match TRBD2. Trimming at V came to 6 bases and at J to 2 bases, leaving 0 bases not matched to a gene. This CDR3 has 14 residues. Per germline, CDR1 MDHEN and CDR2 SYDVKM. The CDR3 DNA follows: TGTGCCAGCAGGGGACTAGCGGGAGCCTACGAGCAGTACTTC. It specifies CASRGLAGAYEQYF.

This clonotype came up a few times. The chain is built from TRBV10-1 and TRBJ2-3; D unresolved. The V gene's germline CDR1 is WNHNN and CDR2 SYGVQD (reference sequence). Trimming took off 4 bases at V and 2 bases at J, with 7 bases between the two ends. The CDR3 sequence is 13 residues long. CDR3 in amino acids: CASSAKPTDTQYF. The CDR3 bases are TGCGCCAGCAGTGCCAAACCCACAGATACGCAGTATTTT.

The chain recombines TRBV5-6 with TRBJ1-2; no clear D gene. This CDR3 contains 15 residues. Germline CDR1 is SGHDT and CDR2 is YYEEEE. Trimming cost V 0 bases and J 2 bases, with 11 bases left between them. CDR3 in amino acids: CASSLVIDDNYGYTF. In DNA, the CDR3 is TGTGCCAGCAGCTTGGTGATAGACGACAACTATGGCTACACCTTC.

The chain recombines TRBV12-3 or TRBV12-4 with TRBJ1-3, with D hard to call. The V end was cut by 7 bases, the J end by 0 bases, with 13 bases between. There are 15 residues in the CDR3. This CDR3 is CASIRTANSGNTIYF. The CDR3 bases are TGTGCCAGCATTAGGACGGCGAACTCTGGAAACACCATATATTTT.

Turning to this clonotype: Mismatch with germline at one junction end may stem from a read error. This chain connects TRBV28 to TRBJ1-1, with 8 bases aligning to TRBD1. The CDR3 contains 14 residues. Germline lookup yields CDR1 MDHEN and CDR2 SYDVKM. CDR3 amino acids: CASRTGAAATGNLF. CDR3 in DNA: TGTGCCAGCAGGACAGGGGCGGCCGCAACGGGAAATCTCTTT.

This chain connects TRBV29-1 to TRBJ2-7; D might be TRBD2 (5 bases). V was clipped by 8 bases and J by 3 bases, with 11 bases between them. The CDR3 is 11 amino acids. From germline, CDR1 is SQVTM and CDR2 ANQGSEA. CDR3 in DNA: TGCAGCACCGGACTGCACTACGAGCAGTACTTC. It is translated as CSTGLHYEQYF.

The J gene is TRBJ2-2, the V gene TRBV7-3, with a tentative D call TRBD2 (6 bases). This CDR3 region has 14 residues. Germline CDR1 SGHTA, CDR2 FQGTGA. Trimming removed 8 bases from V and 1 base from J, with 11 bases in between. CDR3 DNA: TGTGCCAGCCGGCGGGGACTGAACACCGGGGAGCTGTTTTTT. Protein sequence: CASRRGLNTGELFF. The full variable domain, its missing parts supplied by reference TRBV7-3 and TRBJ2-2, is GAGVSQTPSNKVTEKGKYVELRCDPISGHTALYWYRQSLGQGPEFLIYFQGTGAADDSGLPNDRFFAVRPEGSVSTLKIQRTERGDSAVYLCASRRGLNTGELFFGEGSRLTVL.